Listed here is a single T cell receptor (beta chain). The antigen is undetermined. The sample belongs to a study of OX40 agonist ivuxolimab in advanced cancers. Whole-study context: Under the entry rules, prior anti-PD-1, anti-PD-L1 or anti-CTLA-4 therapy was allowed, and 40% had some. The study reported partial responses in three patients: one hepatocellular carcinoma, two cutaneous melanoma. The study's findings and limits: Normalized T-cell clonal expansion was also low in some nonresponders.

Assay used: immunoSEQ multiplex PCR; TCRdb lists only in-frame clones, some missing. In the table there are fewer than 90,000 clones, 91% of which are singletons. The CDR3 is 13 residues long. In germline, CDR1 is SNHLY, CDR2 FYNNEI. V was shortened by 4 bases and J by 0 bases, with 7 bases between the two germline ends. The V call is TRBV2, the J call TRBJ2-7; D unclear. This receptor was identified in an adult with an advanced solid tumor such as melanoma, head and neck, liver or kidney cancer. Sequenced material: CD4+ or CD8+ T cells sorted from blood, taken in a trial of the OX40 agonist ivuxolimab. Here the CDR3 DNA reads TGTGCCAGCAGTGCGACTGCCTCCTACGAGCAGTACTTC. As protein: CASSATASYEQYF.